Presented here are 6 T cell receptor beta chains from one specimen sequenced in a study of blood T cell repertoires in COVID-19 (dated by TCRdb to 2018 to 2021). Library construction relied on the immunoSEQ multiplex PCR assay. The table comes from immuneACCESS by way of TCRdb, which keeps in-frame sequences with V and J called. Part of the clones is missing from these tables; in studies checked, under half for an unresolved V gene and the rest for unknown reasons. For this sample there are 100,000 to 150,000 clones; 65% to 90% appear just once. The ten largest make up 5% to 8% of the sample. Specimen: peripheral blood. Receptor source: a man older than 75 with active or convalescent COVID-19.

V usage is TRBV2 and J usage is TRBJ1-1; 9 nucleotides align to TRBD1. Germline lookup yields CDR1 SNHLY and CDR2 FYNNEI. The V and J ends lost 6 bases and 6 bases, in that order; junction bases with no gene match: 8. This CDR3 is 14 amino acids long. The CDR3 here is CASRPDRGPSEAFF. DNA of the CDR3: TGTGCCAGCAGGCCGGACAGGGGCCCCTCTGAAGCTTTCTTT.

The chain is built from TRBV19 and TRBJ1-4; the D gene is possibly TRBD1 (6 bases). Trimming took off 7 bases at V and 2 bases at J, with 14 bases between the two ends. The germline V gene encodes CDR1 LNHDA and CDR2 SQIVND (reference sequence). This CDR3 comprises 15 residues. CDR3 bases: TGTGCCAGTACCCCGGGGGGGCACACTAATGAAAAACTGTTTTTT. This gives the protein CASTPGGHTNEKLFF.

This clone occurred a few times. The chain carries TRBV20-1 and TRBJ2-2; D is perhaps TRBD2 (6 bases). This CDR3 region has 14 residues. Trimming cost V 3 bases and J 5 bases, with 13 bases left between them. Germline V CDR1 and CDR2: DFQATT, SNEGSKA (reference sequence). The DNA for the CDR3 is TGCAGTGCTAGTCGGGGGTTGGAGACCGGGGAGCTGTTTTTT. It yields the protein CSASRGLETGELFF.

This chain uses TRBV12-3 or TRBV12-4 with TRBJ1-1; TRBD1 might be the D (5 bases). The CDR3 is 12 amino acids. Trimming took off 5 bases at V and 7 bases at J, with 11 bases between the two ends. The CDR3 protein is CASSQRGDEAFF. The CDR3 region has the DNA TGTGCCAGCAGTCAGCGGGGGGATGAAGCTTTCTTT.

This clone appeared once. The chain links TRBV5-1 to TRBJ1-1; perhaps TRBD1 as D (5 bases). Germline V gene data show CDR1 as SGHRS and CDR2 as YFSETQ. The CDR3 extends over 13 amino acids. The V and J ends lost 3 bases and 1 base respectively, with 7 bases between them. The CDR3 nucleotides read TGCGCCAGCAGCTACACAGGGAACACTGAAGCTTTCTTT. Amino acids: CASSYTGNTEAFF.

This chain links TRBV5-5 with TRBJ1-1, with D possibly TRBD1 on 6 matching bases. Deletions cut 3 bases from V and 0 bases from J, with 21 bases between. The CDR3 totals 18 residues. From germline, CDR1 is SGHKS and CDR2 YYEKEE (reference sequence). The CDR3 sequence: CASSSQRQAFSMNTEAFF. CDR3 sequence (DNA): TGTGCCAGCAGCTCCCAACGACAGGCATTTTCCATGAACACTGAAGCTTTCTTT.